These 32 T cell receptor beta chains were sequenced from one sample in a study of control samples from healthy donors and cancer patients. Assay: immunoSEQ multiplex PCR; the TCRdb copy retains only in-frame clones and omits some. The sample shows some 130,000 clones, around 90% of them seen only once. The sample comprised blood. Receptor source: a man younger than 35 in good health.

This chain joins TRBV7-9 and TRBJ2-1; 9 bases match TRBD1. The V gene's germline CDR1 is SEHNR and CDR2 FQNEAQ (reference sequence). J was trimmed by 6 bases and V by 5 bases; bases with no gene match: 8. CDR3 length: 15 residues. This chain's CDR3 is CASSRSGDRVNEQFF. CDR3 in DNA: TGTGCCAGCAGCCGCTCGGGGGACAGGGTCAATGAGCAGTTCTTC.

The chain is built from TRBV5-4 and TRBJ1-5; D is ambiguous. The CDR3 extends over 15 amino acids. Germline loops: CDR1 SGHNT, CDR2 YYREEE (reference sequence). The V gene lost 3 bases and the J gene lost 4 bases, with 14 bases spanning the gap. The CDR3 DNA sequence: TGTGCCAGCAGCTCCGGTCCACTGGGTAATCAGCCCCAGCATTTT. It yields the protein CASSSGPLGNQPQHF. Drawing the rest from reference TRBV5-4 and TRBJ1-5, the complete variable domain is ETGVTQSPTHLIKTRGQQVTLRCSSQSGHNTVSWYQQALGQGPQFIFQYYREEENGRGNFPPRFSGLQFPNYSSELNVNALELDDSALYLCASSSGPLGNQPQHFGDGTRLSIL.

The chain recombines TRBV7-9 with TRBJ1-1; 9 nucleotides agree with TRBD1. The CDR3 has 14 residues. The germline V gene encodes CDR1 SEHNR and CDR2 FQNEAQ (reference sequence). V trimming: 0 bases; J trimming: 11 bases; junction bases outside the gene matches: 7. CDR3 nucleotide sequence: TGTGCCAGCAGCTTAGCGGGGGGACAGGGAGGCGCTTTCTTT. It is translated as CASSLAGGQGGAFF.

V gene TRBV12-3 or TRBV12-4 combines with J gene TRBJ1-1; D call uncertain. This CDR3 comprises 12 residues. V lost 3 bases, J lost 4 bases, and 6 bases lay in between. CDR3 nucleotides: TGTGCCAGCAGTTTTGGGCTCACTGAAGCTTTCTTT. It is translated as CASSFGLTEAFF.

The V call is TRBV11-1, the J call TRBJ2-7, with 9 bases aligning to TRBD2. After removal of 5 bases from V and 5 bases from J, the junction contained 13 bases not matched to a gene. Germline CDR1 SGHAT, CDR2 FQDESV (reference sequence). This CDR3 region has 16 residues. For the CDR3, the DNA is TGTGCCAGCAGCCTCCAGAGCGGGACTAGCTACGACGAGCAGTACTTC. Its protein product is CASSLQSGTSYDEQYF.

The chain has TRBV6-6 and TRBJ2-7; 11 nucleotides line up with TRBD2. Germline V gene data show CDR1 as MNHNY and CDR2 as SVGAGI (reference sequence). V shed 6 bases and J 3 bases; nucleotides not matched to a gene: 7. The CDR3 contains 15 residues. The CDR3 region has the DNA TGTGCCAGCAGCGGACCGACTAGCGGGGTCTACGAGCAGTACTTC. Encoded protein: CASSGPTSGVYEQYF.

The gene calls are TRBV10-3 and TRBJ1-4; D might be TRBD1 (6 bases). This CDR3 region has 18 residues. V shed 10 bases and J shed 2 bases, with 26 bases lying between them. The germline V gene encodes CDR1 ENHRY and CDR2 SYGVKD. The CDR3 sequence: CATRPRAGAGGTNEKLFF. In DNA form, the CDR3 reads TGTGCCACTCGTCCGCGCGCGGGGGCAGGCGGGACTAATGAAAAACTGTTTTTT.

The genes are TRBV2 and TRBJ2-1; tentatively, D is TRBD2 (6 bases). The CDR3 has 15 amino acids. V lost 4 bases, J lost 8 bases, and 18 bases lay in between. Germline V gene lookup returns CDR1 SNHLY and CDR2 FYNNEI. CDR3 region: CASSVPGTARHEQFF. Written as DNA, the CDR3 is TGTGCCAGCAGTGTTCCCGGGACTGCGAGGCATGAGCAGTTCTTC.

V is TRBV7-6 and J is TRBJ2-7, with 9 bases matching TRBD2. Trimming cost V 5 bases and J 4 bases; bases outside gene matches: 9. Germline V gene data show CDR1 as SGHVS and CDR2 as FNYEAQ. CDR3 size: 15 residues. CDR3 nucleotide sequence: TGTGCCAGCAGCAGGGCGGGTAGCGGGGGTTACGAGCAGTACTTC. This translates into CASSRAGSGGYEQYF.

This sequence joins TRBV27 and TRBJ1-5; TRBD1 is a possible D gene (5 bases). The CDR3 has 15 amino acids. Trimming cost V 6 bases and J 0 bases, with 12 bases left between them. Germline CDR1 is MNHEY and CDR2 is SMNVEV (reference sequence). CDR3 sequence: CASSPSRDSNQPQHF. CDR3 nucleotides: TGTGCCAGCAGCCCGTCCAGGGATAGCAATCAGCCCCAGCATTTT.

V is TRBV5-1 and J is TRBJ1-1, with no clear D. This CDR3 contains 11 residues. The V gene's germline CDR1 is SGHRS and CDR2 YFSETQ. V gave up 0 bases and J gave up 7 bases, with 4 bases separating them. The CDR3 reads CASSLGLEAFF. DNA of the CDR3: TGCGCCAGCAGCTTGGGGCTTGAAGCTTTCTTT.

The rearrangement joins TRBV13 to TRBJ2-7, with 7 bases aligning to TRBD1. Per the germline V gene, CDR1 is PRHDT and CDR2 is FYEKMQ (reference sequence). The ends lost 6 bases at V and 3 bases at J; junction bases unmatched: 8. This CDR3 region has 14 residues. CDR3 DNA: TGTGCCAGCAGTAAACAGGGGACGAACTACGAGCAGTACTTC. This codes for CASSKQGTNYEQYF.

V is TRBV6-5 and J is TRBJ2-2, with D maybe TRBD1 (6 bases). The CDR3 is 14 amino acids. V dropped 6 bases and J dropped 6 bases, with 14 bases sitting between them. Looked up from germline, CDR1 is MNHEY and CDR2 is SVGAGI. In DNA form, the CDR3 reads TGTGCCAGCAGATTTGTACAGGGATCCGGGGAGCTGTTTTTT. Residues: CASRFVQGSGELFF.

The rearrangement uses TRBV29-1 and TRBJ1-2; D not resolved. Germline lookup yields CDR1 SQVTM and CDR2 ANQGSEA. This CDR3 has 12 residues. V lost 2 bases to trimming and J lost 4 bases, with 8 bases between them. Here the CDR3 DNA reads TGCAGCGTTGAAACGGGGTTCTATGGCTACACCTTC. This gives the protein CSVETGFYGYTF.

The CDR3 DNA is TGTGCCAGCAGTGGTAACTCACGAAGGGCCCCTGAAGCTTTCTTT. Translating it yields CASSGNSRRAPEAFF. The chain carries TRBV25-1 and TRBJ1-1; D is unresolved. The length of the CDR3 is 15 residues. Trimming stripped 4 bases from V and 6 bases from J, with 18 bases between. Germline values: CDR1 MGHDK, CDR2 SYGVNS.

The chain has TRBV5-1 and TRBJ2-4; 15 bases are a match to TRBD2. Germline V gene data show CDR1 as SGHRS and CDR2 as YFSETQ. The V and J ends lost 2 bases and 0 bases, in that order; junction bases with no gene match: 6. The CDR3 length is 19 residues. CDR3 in amino acids: CASSLRTSGGDLAKNIQYF. Written as DNA, the CDR3 is TGCGCCAGCAGCTTAAGGACTAGCGGGGGGGACCTAGCCAAAAACATTCAGTACTTC. Using reference TRBV5-1 and TRBJ2-4 for the parts outside the CDR3, the full variable domain is KAGVTQTPRYLIKTRGQQVTLSCSPISGHRSVSWYQQTPGQGLQFLFEYFSETQRNKGNFPGRFSGRQFSNSRSEMNVSTLELGDSALYLCASSLRTSGGDLAKNIQYFGAGTRLSVL.

In this sample, this clone turned up once. For the CDR3, the DNA is TGTGCCAGCACTGCTGTAACGGACCCCCAAAAAAACATTCAGTACTTC. Translated: CASTAVTDPQKNIQYF. The chain couples TRBV2 to TRBJ2-4; D not resolved. Looked up from germline, CDR1 is SNHLY and CDR2 is FYNNEI. Trimming removed 7 bases from V and 4 bases from J, with 20 bases in between. The CDR3 length is 16 residues.

Regarding this clone: Additional DNA sequences in this sample encode the identical CDR3. The CDR3, as DNA: TGCGCCAGCAGCAATGGCGGGGGGGGCGAAGAGACCCAGTACTTC. Translated, it gives CASSNGGGGEETQYF. The chain is built from TRBV5-1 and TRBJ2-5; 9 positions match TRBD2. There are 15 residues in the CDR3. V shed 4 bases and J 3 bases; nucleotides not matched to a gene: 7. CDR1 and CDR2 from the germline V gene are SGHRS and YFSETQ.

The chain links TRBV5-6 to TRBJ2-2; 12 bases map to TRBD2. V gave up 4 bases and J gave up 4 bases; unmatched junction bases: 2. This CDR3 comprises 15 residues. Germline-derived CDR1 and CDR2 are SGHDT and YYEEEE. In DNA, the CDR3 is TGTGCCAGCAGCCCTAGCGGGGGGGTCACCGGGGAGCTGTTTTTT. This encodes CASSPSGGVTGELFF.

The chain combines TRBV5-1 with TRBJ1-4; 7 nucleotides line up with TRBD1. CDR1 SGHRS and CDR2 YFSETQ come from the germline V gene. V was pared by 2 bases and J by 6 bases, with 7 bases of the junction left unmatched. This CDR3 is built from 15 residues. The CDR3 sequence: CASSFEGARDEKLFF. The CDR3, as DNA: TGCGCCAGCAGCTTCGAGGGGGCTCGCGATGAAAAACTGTTTTTT.

The gene calls are TRBV18 and TRBJ2-3, with D tentatively TRBD1 or TRBD2 (6 bases each). Per germline, CDR1 KGHSH and CDR2 LQKENI. V shed 3 bases and J shed 2 bases, with 15 bases lying between them. This CDR3 comprises 16 residues. The CDR3 is CASSPLSGALTDTQYF. CDR3 in DNA: TGTGCCAGCTCACCCCTATCGGGGGCCCTCACAGATACGCAGTATTTT.

Remarks on this clone: The junction departs from germline at one end; a sequencing error may be responsible. V is TRBV5-1 and J is TRBJ2-5; 13 bases align to TRBD2. CDR3 size: 15 residues. Germline values: CDR1 SGHRS, CDR2 YFSETQ. Here the CDR3 reads CASSTGRLAGGPGNF. CDR3 sequence (DNA): TGCGCCAGCAGTACCGGGCGACTAGCGGGGGGTCCCGGTAACTTC.

This clone was detected once. This chain uses TRBV3-1 (or the pseudogene TRBV3-2) with TRBJ1-2; TRBD1 matches at 8 bases. With 2 bases clipped from V and 8 bases from J, the junction kept 10 bases outside the gene matches. CDR1 LGHDT and CDR2 YNNKEL come from the germline V gene (reference sequence). This CDR3 has 15 residues. This chain's CDR3 is CASSQHPQGDRGYTF. The CDR3 DNA follows: TGTGCCAGCAGCCAACACCCTCAGGGGGACAGGGGCTACACCTTC.

The chain joins TRBV18 to TRBJ2-5; 7 bases align to TRBD1. Germline CDR1 KGHSH, CDR2 LQKENI. The V segment lost 6 bases and the J segment 2 bases; nucleotides outside the gene matches: 6. CDR3 length: 14 amino acids. CDR3 sequence (DNA): TGTGCCAGCTCCCGAGGGACAGAACAAGAGACCCAGTACTTC. Translating gives CASSRGTEQETQYF.

The J gene is TRBJ2-7, the V gene TRBV6-6; D gene ambiguous. This CDR3 is built from 13 residues. Germline CDR1 reads MNHNY; CDR2 reads SVGAGI (reference sequence). With 2 bases removed from V and 3 bases from J, the gap between germline ends came to 8 bases. The CDR3 sequence is CASSYHANYEQYF. Written as DNA, the CDR3 is TGTGCCAGCAGTTACCATGCAAACTACGAGCAGTACTTC.

J is TRBJ1-1 and V is TRBV10-3; no clear D. Germline values: CDR1 ENHRY, CDR2 SYGVKD. This CDR3 is 12 amino acids long. The ends were cut back, 2 bases at V and 3 bases at J, with 4 bases in the middle. CDR3: CAISETDTEAFF. CDR3 DNA sequence: TGTGCCATCAGTGAGACGGACACTGAAGCTTTCTTT.

This clone came up once. This chain's CDR3 is CASSSRREQYF. The CDR3 coding sequence is TGTGCCAGCAGTTCCCGACGCGAGCAGTACTTC. This sequence joins TRBV12-3 or TRBV12-4 and TRBJ2-7, with D unresolved. CDR3 length: 11 amino acids. Trimming stripped 4 bases from V and 6 bases from J, with 7 bases between.

In nucleotides, the CDR3 is TGTGCCAGCTCCCCCGGGTTCACTAACACTGAAGCTTTCTTT. Encoded protein: CASSPGFTNTEAFF. The rearrangement uses TRBV9 and TRBJ1-1; D call uncertain. CDR1 is SGDLS and CDR2 is YYNGEE in the germline V gene. V was shortened by 7 bases and J by 2 bases, with 15 bases between the two germline ends. This CDR3 has 14 residues.

The chain combines TRBV30 with TRBJ1-1; D remains unclear. Germline V gives CDR1 GTSNPN, CDR2 SVGIG (reference sequence). V lost 2 bases, J lost 5 bases, and 12 bases lay in between. CDR3 size: 13 residues. The CDR3 DNA is TGTGCCTGGAGTCAGCCGGTGAGGACTGAAGCTTTCTTT. Protein: CAWSQPVRTEAFF.

The V gene is TRBV29-1, the J gene TRBJ1-1; D is perhaps TRBD1 (5 bases). The V gene lost 4 bases and the J gene lost 1 base, with 10 bases spanning the gap. The CDR3 is made up of 13 amino acids. The germline gives CDR1 SQVTM, CDR2 ANQGSEA. CDR3 in DNA: TGCAGCGTTGCGGAAGGGACGAACACTGAAGCTTTCTTT. Encoded protein: CSVAEGTNTEAFF.

The V gene is TRBV18, the J gene TRBJ2-3; possible D gene TRBD1, 5 bases. The CDR3 contains 12 residues. CDR1 and CDR2 (germline): KGHSH, LQKENI. V lost 3 bases and J 6 bases, leaving 7 bases between the germline ends. In DNA form, the CDR3 reads TGTGCCAGCTCACCGCAGGGTGATACGCAGTATTTT. The encoded protein is CASSPQGDTQYF.

CDR3 nucleotide sequence: TGTGCCAGCAGCCAAGGGGGCTGGGAAGCTTTCTTT. Protein: CASSQGGWEAFF. The chain couples TRBV3-1 (or the pseudogene TRBV3-2) to TRBJ1-1; weak D call: TRBD1 (5 bases). Germline loops: CDR1 LGHDT, CDR2 YNNKEL (reference sequence). This CDR3 spans 12 amino acids. Trimming shortened V by 1 base and J by 8 bases, and 8 bases separated the two germline ends.